The 26 T cell receptor beta chains below come from one sample, sequenced in a study of beta chain features in type 1 diabetes. Study conclusions and caveats: Type 1 diabetes patients had moderately but significantly shorter TCRB CDR3s in all four CD4+ subsets.

These receptors' antigens are unknown. Sequencing targeted expressed TCRB transcripts, as all isolated RNA had been reverse transcribed. Here immunoSEQ multiplex PCR was the method, and the copy in TCRdb shows in-frame clones only, minus some. The table includes some 170,000 clones, roughly 59% detected once. The specimen sequenced was naive CD4+ T cells from blood. Receptors originate from a man younger than 40 with type 1 diabetes.

This clone occurred a few times. The rearrangement links TRBV9 to TRBJ2-4; 13 positions match TRBD2. The length of the CDR3 is 17 residues. The germline V gene has CDR1 SGDLS and CDR2 YYNGEE. The V segment lost 4 bases and the J segment 7 bases; nucleotides outside the gene matches: 11. The CDR3 coding sequence is TGTGCCAGCAGCCCAGCGTCACTAGCGGGGGGGCGGAACATTCAGTACTTC. Encoded protein: CASSPASLAGGRNIQYF. The full variable domain, in which reference TRBV9 and TRBJ2-4 provide the parts outside the CDR3, is DSGVTQTPKHLITATGQRVTLRCSPRSGDLSVYWYQQSLDQGLQFLIQYYNGEERAKGNILERFSAQQFPDLHSELNLSSLELGDSALYFCASSPASLAGGRNIQYFGAGTRLSVL.

The chain employs TRBV5-1 and TRBJ2-7; TRBD1 matches at 8 bases. V lost 2 bases and J lost 3; bases outside the gene matches: 4. The CDR3 loop spans 14 amino acids. CDR1 SGHRS and CDR2 YFSETQ come from the germline V gene. The CDR3 DNA sequence: TGCGCCAGCAGCTTCGGACAGGGAGGCTACGAGCAGTACTTC. Protein sequence: CASSFGQGGYEQYF.

V gene TRBV30 combines with J gene TRBJ2-6; weak D call: TRBD1 (5 bases). The length of the CDR3 is 16 residues. Per germline, CDR1 GTSNPN and CDR2 SVGIG (reference sequence). V was pared by 0 bases and J by 2 bases, with 11 bases between. The CDR3 protein is CAWSVTRVPGANVLTF. DNA of the CDR3: TGTGCCTGGAGTGTGACCAGGGTCCCTGGGGCCAACGTCCTGACTTTC.

This chain links TRBV28 with TRBJ2-1, with D possibly TRBD2 on 6 matching bases. Trimming took 5 bases from V and 6 from J, leaving 14 bases between them. The CDR3 is 14 residues long. From germline, CDR1 is MDHEN and CDR2 SYDVKM. CDR3 region: CASSRSGVPNEQFF. CDR3 nucleotide sequence: TGTGCCAGCAGTCGTTCGGGGGTCCCCAATGAGCAGTTCTTC.

CDR3 amino acids: CAWTQGSDTQYF. CDR3 coding DNA: TGTGCCTGGACACAAGGGTCAGATACGCAGTATTTT. V is TRBV30 and J is TRBJ2-3; D is unresolved. The V gene's germline CDR1 is GTSNPN and CDR2 SVGIG (reference sequence). V dropped 4 bases and J dropped 4 bases, with 9 bases sitting between them. CDR3 length equals 12 residues.

The chain employs TRBV18 and TRBJ2-7; D gene ambiguous. Germline values: CDR1 KGHSH, CDR2 LQKENI. This CDR3 comprises 13 residues. V lost 0 bases and J 2 bases, leaving 5 bases between the germline ends. CDR3 DNA: TGTGCCAGCTCACCACCAGGAGCCTACGAGCAGTACTTC. Its translation is CASSPPGAYEQYF. The whole variable domain, remainder taken from reference TRBV18 and TRBJ2-7, is NAGVMQNPRHLVRRRGQEARLRCSPMKGHSHVYWYRQLPEEGLKFMVYLQKENIIDESGMPKERFSAEFPKEGPSILRIQQVVRGDSAAYFCASSPPGAYEQYFGPGTRLTVT.

V is TRBV10-3 and J is TRBJ2-7, with 9 nucleotides matching TRBD1. The V gene's germline CDR1 is ENHRY and CDR2 SYGVKD. The J segment lost 3 bases and the V segment lost 6 bases, leaving 6 bases of the junction unmatched. The CDR3 has 14 residues. For the CDR3, the DNA is TGTGCCATCAGGCCGGGACAGGGAGACTACGAGCAGTACTTC. Translated, it gives CAIRPGQGDYEQYF.

CDR3 residues: CASSSDSSTDTQYF. Written as DNA, the CDR3 is TGTGCCAGCAGCTCCGACAGTAGCACAGATACGCAGTATTTT. The chain couples TRBV7-9 to TRBJ2-3; the D gene is possibly TRBD1 (5 bases). This CDR3 is built from 14 residues. Looked up from germline, CDR1 is SEHNR and CDR2 is FQNEAQ (reference sequence). Trimming shortened V by 4 bases and J by 0 bases, and 8 bases separated the two germline ends.

Only a few counts were recorded for this clone. The same CDR3 also results from other DNA sequences found in this sample. This rearrangement joins TRBV30 to TRBJ2-7; D is uncertain. The CDR3 totals 11 residues. V dropped 0 bases and J dropped 6 bases, with 6 bases sitting between them. CDR1 and CDR2 from the germline V gene are GTSNPN and SVGIG (reference sequence). This chain's CDR3 is CAWSVRSEQYF. The DNA for the CDR3 is TGTGCCTGGAGTGTACGTAGCGAGCAGTACTTC. The full variable domain, its missing parts supplied by reference TRBV30 and TRBJ2-7, is SQTIHQWPATLVQPVGSPLSLECTVEGTSNPNLYWYRQAAGRGLQLLFYSVGIGQISSEVPQNLSASRPQDRQFILSSKKLLLSDSGFYLCAWSVRSEQYFGPGTRLTVT.

The chain recombines TRBV29-1 with TRBJ2-7; D ambiguous. The V and J ends lost 5 bases and 1 base respectively, with 9 bases between them. The CDR3 length is 12 residues. In germline, CDR1 is SQVTM, CDR2 ANQGSEA. DNA for the CDR3: TGCAGCGTTAGTACGCCGTCCTACGAGCAGTACTTC. Protein: CSVSTPSYEQYF.

Of note for this clone: The same CDR3 can be traced to other DNA sequences in this sample. The chain is built from TRBV29-1 and TRBJ2-3, with D possibly TRBD2 on 5 matching bases. V was shortened by 7 bases and J by 1 base, with 9 bases between the two germline ends. This CDR3 comprises 12 residues. Germline V lookup: CDR1 SQVTM, CDR2 ANQGSEA. The DNA for the CDR3 is TGCAGCGGGACTGGGGGCACAGATACGCAGTATTTT. This sequence encodes CSGTGGTDTQYF.

V and J are TRBV29-1 and TRBJ1-1; possible D gene TRBD1, 6 bases. V dropped 0 bases and J dropped 5 bases, with 16 bases sitting between them. The germline V gene has CDR1 SQVTM and CDR2 ANQGSEA. The CDR3 spans 15 residues. CDR3 nucleotide sequence: TGCAGCGTTGAAGATTTGGCAGGGGCTGGGACTGAAGCTTTCTTT. Its protein product is CSVEDLAGAGTEAFF.

This chain uses TRBV6-5 with TRBJ2-5, with D possibly matching TRBD1 (6 bases). The CDR3 totals 14 residues. CDR1 and CDR2 (germline): MNHEY, SVGAGI. Trimming took 7 bases from V and 5 from J, leaving 17 bases between them. The CDR3: CASTFNRVGETQYF. CDR3 bases: TGTGCCAGCACCTTCAACAGGGTTGGGGAGACCCAGTACTTC.

V and J are TRBV7-9 and TRBJ2-3; D is possibly TRBD1 (5 bases). The ends were cut back, 5 bases at V and 4 bases at J, with 19 bases in the middle. From germline, CDR1 is SEHNR and CDR2 FQNEAQ (reference sequence). The CDR3 sequence is 16 residues long. The CDR3 region is CASSTSGRVAADTQYF. DNA of the CDR3: TGTGCCAGCAGCACGTCGGGCAGGGTTGCCGCAGATACGCAGTATTTT. The full variable domain, rest sourced from reference TRBV7-9 and TRBJ2-3, is DTGVSQNPRHKITKRGQNVTFRCDPISEHNRLYWYRQTLGQGPEFLTYFQNEAQLEKSRLLSDRFSAERPKGSFSTLEIQRTEQGDSAMYLCASSTSGRVAADTQYFGPGTRLTVL.

CDR3 amino acids: CARTTDGRSNTEAFF. The CDR3 DNA sequence: TGTGCCCGAACTACTGACGGACGGAGTAACACTGAAGCTTTCTTT. The rearrangement joins TRBV7-2 to TRBJ1-1, with D unclear. The CDR3 spans 15 residues. Looked up from germline, CDR1 is SGHTA and CDR2 is FQGNSA. V lost 11 bases to trimming and J lost 2 bases, with 21 bases between them. The variable domain in full, completed from reference TRBV7-2 and TRBJ1-1, reads GAGVSQSPSNKVTEKGKDVELRCDPISGHTALYWYRQSLGQGLEFLIYFQGNSAPDKSGLPSDRFSAERTGGSVSTLTIQRTQQEDSAVYLCARTTDGRSNTEAFFGQGTRLTVV.

The CDR3 reads CAISETTSYEQYF. CDR3 nucleotides: TGTGCCATCAGTGAAACGACGAGCTACGAGCAGTACTTC. V gene TRBV10-3 combines with J gene TRBJ2-7; no clear D gene. The CDR3 consists of 13 residues. The germline V gene encodes CDR1 ENHRY and CDR2 SYGVKD. V was shortened by 3 bases and J by 3 bases, with 9 bases between the two germline ends.

V and J are TRBV29-1 and TRBJ2-7; a weak D match, TRBD1 (5 bases). V was trimmed by 4 bases and J by 4 bases, leaving 20 bases between them. The CDR3 contains 15 residues. Germline values: CDR1 SQVTM, CDR2 ANQGSEA. The CDR3 DNA follows: TGCAGCGTTGTCACCATACAAGGGGTAGAATACGAGCAGTACTTC. Translated, it gives CSVVTIQGVEYEQYF.

V is TRBV11-2 and J is TRBJ2-7; D may be TRBD1 (6 bases). The CDR3 has 15 amino acids. V gave up 5 bases and J gave up 2 bases, with 16 bases separating them. In germline, CDR1 is SGHAT, CDR2 FQNNGV. The CDR3: CASSVFSTGPYEQYF. For the CDR3, the DNA is TGTGCCAGCAGCGTCTTTTCGACAGGCCCCTACGAGCAGTACTTC.

V usage is TRBV30 and J usage is TRBJ1-2; D might be TRBD1 (5 bases). This CDR3 is 12 amino acids long. CDR1 and CDR2 from the germline V gene are GTSNPN and SVGIG (reference sequence). The germline V and J ends were trimmed by 7 bases and 4 bases, with 13 bases remaining between them. CDR3 in amino acids: CASGPFSYGYTF. In DNA, the CDR3 is TGTGCCTCGGGACCCTTTAGCTATGGCTACACCTTC.

The rearrangement uses TRBV28 and TRBJ2-1, with TRBD1 identical over 9 bases. V shed 6 bases, J shed 6 bases, and the junction held 3 bases outside the gene matches. This CDR3 spans 13 amino acids. CDR1 is MDHEN, CDR2 SYDVKM, per germline. Written as DNA, the CDR3 is TGTGCCAGCAGCCCGACAGGGGGCAATGAGCAGTTCTTC. It yields the protein CASSPTGGNEQFF.

This clone was recorded only once. The V and J genes are TRBV6-5 and TRBJ2-1; no clear D gene. V gave up 2 bases and J gave up 3 bases, with 5 bases separating them. Per germline, CDR1 MNHEY and CDR2 SVGAGI. The CDR3 runs to 13 residues. The chain's CDR3 is CASSYHLYNEQFF. CDR3 in DNA: TGTGCCAGCAGTTACCATCTCTACAATGAGCAGTTCTTC.

The chain carries TRBV29-1 and TRBJ2-3; weak D call: TRBD2 (6 bases). From germline, CDR1 is SQVTM and CDR2 ANQGSEA. The CDR3 length is 14 residues. V was cut by 6 bases and J by 2 bases, with 15 bases left in between. The CDR3 nucleotides are TGCAGCGTGAAGGGGCCGGGGGTCACAGATACGCAGTATTTT. It encodes CSVKGPGVTDTQYF.

V gene TRBV14 combines with J gene TRBJ2-7; TRBD1 is a possible D gene (6 bases). CDR3 size: 15 residues. The V gene's germline CDR1 is SGHDN and CDR2 FVKESK. Trimming cost V 4 bases and J 4 bases, with 17 bases left between them. Here the CDR3 DNA reads TGTGCCAGCAGCCCCCTTTTCAGGGGAGTGTACGAGCAGTACTTC. It specifies CASSPLFRGVYEQYF.

This clone was counted only a few times. The V gene is TRBV30, the J gene TRBJ2-7, with D unresolved. This CDR3 comprises 12 residues. Germline V gene sequence: CDR1 GTSNPN, CDR2 SVGIG (reference sequence). V lost 0 bases and J 6 bases, leaving 9 bases between the germline ends. CDR3 sequence (DNA): TGTGCCTGGAGTGTGTCTGTTCTCGAGCAGTACTTC. Translation gives CAWSVSVLEQYF.

The V gene is TRBV19, the J gene TRBJ2-7; D may match TRBD1 or TRBD2 (5 bases each). Trimming pared 5 bases from V and 6 bases from J, leaving 14 bases between. This CDR3 has 13 residues. CDR1 is LNHDA and CDR2 is SQIVND in the germline V gene (reference sequence). CDR3 residues: CASSSRDGPEQYF. DNA of the CDR3: TGTGCCAGTAGTTCAAGGGACGGACCCGAGCAGTACTTC.

The chain uses TRBV5-1 and TRBJ2-3; 7 positions agree with TRBD1. Unmatched junction bases numbered 4, after V lost 0 bases and J lost 0 bases. Germline V gene data show CDR1 as SGHRS and CDR2 as YFSETQ. This CDR3 region has 16 residues. CDR3 nucleotide sequence: TGCGCCAGCAGCTTGGAGGGGACAGCAAGCACAGATACGCAGTATTTT. It yields the protein CASSLEGTASTDTQYF. The variable domain in full, with the rest retrieved from reference TRBV5-1 and TRBJ2-3, is KAGVTQTPRYLIKTRGQQVTLSCSPISGHRSVSWYQQTPGQGLQFLFEYFSETQRNKGNFPGRFSGRQFSNSRSEMNVSTLELGDSALYLCASSLEGTASTDTQYFGPGTRLTVL.